The rows below give T cell receptor beta chains drawn from one sample of a study of T cells in Graves' hyperthyroidism and ophthalmopathy. TCRdb re-derived calls from the multiplex PCR reads in MiXCR, one entry per CDR3 protein. Here the sample spans about 700,000 distinct CDR3 sequences, roughly 15% being singletons. The sample comprised blood. Source of these receptors: a woman younger than 30 with Graves' hyperthyroidism. The CDR3 runs from the conserved cysteine through the conserved F or W. The D gene is left open where the match is weak. Part of the rows lack a size; the others show once, few, many or a class for expanded clones.

v_gene	d_gene	j_gene	abundance	CDR3aa	CDR3nt
TRBV4-1	NA	TRBJ2-7	many	CASSQQGGYEQYF	TGCGCCAGCAGCCAACAGGGGGGCTACGAGCAGTACTTC
TRBV7-9	TRBD2	TRBJ2-5	few	CASSSYGSGRQETQYF	TGTGCCAGCAGCTCCTATGGTAGCGGGAGGCAAGAGACCCAGTACTTC
TRBV20-1	NA	TRBJ2-1	many	CSAREGRAPYNEQFF	TGCAGTGCTAGAGAGGGCAGGGCCCCCTACAATGAGCAGTTCTTC
TRBV7-9	NA	TRBJ2-3	NA	CASSLAASSTDTQYF	TGTGCCAGCAGCTTAGCAGCTTCTAGCACAGATACGCAGTATTTT
TRBV12-3/TRBV12-4	TRBD2	TRBJ2-7	NA	CAGSSLAGYEQYF	TGTGCCGGCAGTTCACTAGCGGGCTACGAGCAGTACTTC
TRBV6-2/TRBV6-3	TRBD2	TRBJ2-5	many	CASSYDAGGLIRETQYF	TGTGCCAGCAGTTACGATGCGGGAGGGTTGATCCGAGAGACCCAGTACTTC
TRBV7-2	TRBD2	TRBJ2-3	NA	CASSPLERGSTDTQYF	TGTGCCAGCAGCCCTTTGGAGCGGGGTAGCACAGATACGCAGTATTTT
TRBV20-1	NA	TRBJ2-1	many	CSASYSEQFF	TGCAGTGCTAGTTATAGTGAGCAGTTCTTC
TRBV28	NA	TRBJ1-1	few	CASSSPTEGRREAFF	TGTGCCAGCAGTTCCCCCACGGAAGGAAGGCGTGAAGCTTTCTTT
TRBV7-8	TRBD2	TRBJ2-5	many	CASSLMSGSARETQYF	TGTGCCAGCAGCTTGATGAGCGGGAGCGCACGGGAGACCCAGTACTTC
TRBV30	NA	TRBJ1-2	NA	CAWSVGFNYGYTF	TGTGCCTGGAGTGTAGGGTTTAACTATGGCTACACCTTC
TRBV10-2	NA	TRBJ2-7	few	CASSESVSSRDEQYF	TGCGCCAGCAGTGAGTCGGTGAGCAGCAGGGACGAGCAGTACTTC
TRBV20-1	TRBD2	TRBJ2-1	few	CSAPGTSINEQFF	TGCAGTGCTCCCGGGACTAGTATCAATGAGCAGTTCTTC
TRBV10-3	NA	TRBJ2-3	many	CAIGTHTADTQYF	TGTGCCATCGGGACGCACACAGCAGATACGCAGTATTTT
TRBV5-1	NA	TRBJ2-7	NA	CASAGLSYEQYF	TGCGCCAGCGCGGGACTTTCCTACGAGCAGTACTTC
TRBV27	TRBD1	TRBJ2-7	many	CASSYGTGREQYF	TGTGCCAGCAGTTATGGGACAGGTAGAGAGCAGTACTTC
TRBV20-1	TRBD1	TRBJ1-6	NA	CSARFQGAHSPLHF	TGCAGTGCTAGGTTTCAGGGGGCGCATTCACCCCTCCACTTT
TRBV18	NA	TRBJ1-5	many	CASSPTGFGGSNQPQHF	TGTGCCAGCTCACCGACCGGGTTTGGAGGGTCTAATCAGCCCCAGCATTTT
TRBV20-1	TRBD2	TRBJ2-1	NA	CSARGRREAVGNEQFF	TGCAGTGCTAGAGGTCGGCGGGAGGCGGTGGGGAATGAGCAGTTCTTC
TRBV11-2	TRBD2	TRBJ2-1	NA	CASSLTSGHTYNEQFF	TGTGCCAGCAGCCTGACTAGCGGGCATACCTACAATGAGCAGTTCTTC
TRBV27	TRBD2	TRBJ2-7	few	CASRTSGRGEQYF	TGTGCCAGCAGGACTAGCGGGAGAGGCGAGCAGTACTTC
TRBV7-9	NA	TRBJ1-1	NA	CASRLSKVTEAFF	TGTGCCAGCAGGTTGAGTAAGGTCACTGAAGCTTTCTTT
TRBV13	TRBD1	TRBJ2-2	NA	CASSTRGQGATGELFF	TGTGCCAGCAGCACCCGGGGACAGGGGGCAACCGGGGAGCTGTTTTTT
TRBV28	NA	TRBJ1-4	few	CASREGLATNEKLFF	TGTGCCAGCCGGGAGGGGCTTGCAACTAATGAAAAACTGTTTTTT
TRBV7-9	NA	TRBJ1-6	NA	CASTPDLGENSPLHF	TGTGCCAGCACCCCCGACTTGGGGGAGAATTCACCCCTCCACTTT
TRBV3-1	TRBD2	TRBJ2-1	NA	CASSPGGRTSGSSYNEQFF	TGTGCCAGCAGCCCCGGCGGCCGGACTAGCGGGAGCTCCTACAATGAGCAGTTCTTC
TRBV20-1	NA	TRBJ1-2	few	CSAMMGYTF	TGCAGTGCTATGATGGGCTACACCTTC
TRBV28	NA	TRBJ2-7	many	CASSGHITYEQYF	TGTGCCAGCAGTGGACATATAACCTACGAGCAGTACTTC
TRBV20-1	TRBD2	TRBJ2-7	many	CSALVPTSEPYEQYF	TGCAGTGCTTTGGTGCCGACTAGCGAGCCCTACGAGCAGTACTTC
TRBV19	NA	TRBJ1-6	NA	CASTGPYNSPLHF	TGTGCCAGTACAGGGCCGTATAATTCACCCCTCCACTTT
TRBV6-1	NA	TRBJ2-2	NA	CASSWDSLVNTGELFF	TGTGCCAGCAGTTGGGACTCCCTCGTAAACACCGGGGAGCTGTTTTTT
TRBV20-1	NA	TRBJ1-2	NA	CSPKSLGDGYGYTF	TGCAGCCCAAAATCTCTGGGGGATGGCTATGGCTACACCTTC
TRBV13	NA	TRBJ2-5	few	CASSLKGWEETQYF	TGTGCCAGCAGCTTAAAGGGATGGGAAGAGACCCAGTACTTC
TRBV28	TRBD2	TRBJ2-3	many	CASRQTSGSSGKDTQYF	TGTGCCAGCAGACAGACTAGCGGGAGTAGCGGGAAAGATACGCAGTATTTT
TRBV19	TRBD1	TRBJ1-4	NA	CASRDSPATNEKLFF	TGTGCCAGCAGGGACAGCCCCGCAACTAATGAAAAACTGTTTTTT
TRBV28	NA	TRBJ2-7	few	CASSSLKGRLLYEQYF	TGTGCCAGCAGTTCATTAAAAGGACGGCTGTTATACGAGCAGTACTTC
TRBV12-3/TRBV12-4	NA	TRBJ1-4	NA	CASSHARPANEKLFF	TGTGCCAGCAGTCATGCCCGTCCGGCTAATGAAAAACTGTTTTTT
TRBV12-3/TRBV12-4	TRBD2	TRBJ2-1	NA	CASILAGGRGNEQFF	TGTGCCAGCATCCTCGCGGGAGGGCGGGGGAATGAGCAGTTCTTC
TRBV2	NA	TRBJ2-6	many	CASSEGKGSGANVLTF	TGTGCCAGCAGTGAAGGAAAGGGCTCTGGGGCCAACGTCCTGACTTTC
TRBV28	NA	TRBJ1-5	many	CASSVQRSNQPQHF	TGTGCCAGCAGTGTACAACGTAGCAATCAGCCCCAGCATTTT
TRBV27	NA	TRBJ2-2	many	CASTPGPANTGELFF	TGTGCCAGCACCCCGGGGCCGGCGAACACCGGGGAGCTGTTTTTT
TRBV7-3	TRBD1	TRBJ2-7	NA	CASSFNTGTGDSYEQYF	TGTGCCAGCAGCTTTAATACCGGGACAGGGGATTCCTACGAGCAGTACTTC
TRBV5-5	NA	TRBJ1-1	NA	CASSFGYDRLTGAFF	TGTGCCAGCAGCTTTGGGTACGACCGCCTCACTGGAGCTTTCTTT
TRBV30	TRBD2	TRBJ2-1	many	CAWTELAAYNEQFF	TGTGCCTGGACTGAACTAGCGGCCTACAATGAGCAGTTCTTC